These 29 T cell receptor beta chains came from one sample sequenced in a study of blood T cell repertoires in COVID-19. Assay used: immunoSEQ multiplex PCR; TCRdb lists only in-frame clones, some missing. The sample yields about 59,000 clones, roughly 80% seen once. Specimen: peripheral blood. The receptors originated from an elderly man with acute or convalescent COVID-19.

This chain uses TRBV7-2 with TRBJ1-2; D is perhaps TRBD1 (6 bases). Trimming pared 5 bases from V and 5 bases from J, leaving 9 bases between. This CDR3 is 12 amino acids long. CDR1 is SGHTA, CDR2 FQGNSA, per germline. The CDR3 loop is CASSPGVYGYTF. The CDR3 DNA sequence: TGTGCCAGCAGCCCAGGGGTTTATGGCTACACCTTC.

This clone was picked up one time. CDR3 nucleotides: TGTGCCAGTAGTATCATGGGAGGGGATCAGCCCCAGCATTTT. This codes for CASSIMGGDQPQHF. The chain uses TRBV19 and TRBJ1-5; TRBD1 is a possible D gene (5 bases). Germline V gives CDR1 LNHDA, CDR2 SQIVND (reference sequence). The V and J ends lost 3 bases and 5 bases respectively, with 11 bases between them. The CDR3 extends over 14 amino acids. The full variable domain, in which reference TRBV19 and TRBJ1-5 provide the parts outside the CDR3, is DGGITQSPKYLFRKEGQNVTLSCEQNLNHDAMYWYRQDPGQGLRLIYYSQIVNDFQKGDIAEGYSVSREKKESFPLTVTSAQKNPTAFYLCASSIMGGDQPQHFGDGTRLSIL.

The rearrangement links TRBV7-3 to TRBJ1-4; the D is unclear. CDR1 and CDR2 from the germline V gene are SGHTA and FQGTGA. Between the trimmed V and J ends, which lost 8 bases and 0 bases, there was a span of 4 bases. There are 12 residues in the CDR3. The CDR3 spells CASHSTNEKLFF. The CDR3 DNA sequence: TGTGCCAGCCACTCAACTAATGAAAAACTGTTTTTT.

The chain employs TRBV7-9 and TRBJ1-5; weak D call: TRBD1 (5 bases). Germline lookup yields CDR1 SEHNR and CDR2 FQNEAQ (reference sequence). Trimming stripped 5 bases from V and 2 bases from J, with 7 bases between. The CDR3 totals 13 residues. The DNA for the CDR3 is TGTGCCAGCAGCCAGACAGGCAATCAGCCCCAGCATTTT. Its protein product is CASSQTGNQPQHF.

The CDR3 DNA follows: TGTGCCAGCAGGGATTCCGGGGGACAGAGCGAAAAACTGTTTTTT. Translated: CASRDSGGQSEKLFF. The chain carries TRBV3-1 (or the pseudogene TRBV3-2) and TRBJ1-4, with 7 positions matching TRBD1. CDR1 is LGHDT, CDR2 YNNKEL, per germline (reference sequence). CDR3 length equals 15 residues. With V trimmed by 6 bases and J by 8 bases, 12 bases remained unmatched.

The gene calls are TRBV29-1 and TRBJ1-5, with 7 nucleotides matching TRBD1. V was clipped by 6 bases and J by 2 bases; unmatched bases: 13. Germline CDR1 reads SQVTM; CDR2 reads ANQGSEA. The length of the CDR3 is 16 residues. In nucleotides, the CDR3 is TGCAGCGTAATCGACAACCTGGGGACAGGCAATCAGCCCCAGCATTTT. It encodes CSVIDNLGTGNQPQHF.

This chain uses TRBV6-4 with TRBJ1-5; D perhaps matches TRBD1 (6 bases). The CDR3 covers 19 residues. Germline V gene sequence: CDR1 MRHNA, CDR2 SNTAGT. V shed 5 bases and J shed 7 bases, with 30 bases lying between them. CDR3 in amino acids: CASSSRTFASHRVGQPQHF. DNA of the CDR3: TGTGCCAGCAGTTCTAGAACCTTTGCAAGTCACAGGGTAGGCCAGCCCCAGCATTTT.

The V call is TRBV5-4, the J call TRBJ2-2; D gene unclear. This CDR3 has 15 residues. Germline V gene sequence: CDR1 SGHNT, CDR2 YYREEE (reference sequence). V lost 4 bases to trimming and J lost 7 bases, with 17 bases between them. The CDR3: CASSPQPHVYGELFF. The CDR3 coding sequence is TGTGCCAGCAGCCCACAGCCCCACGTGTACGGGGAGCTGTTTTTT.

In its sample, this clone was seen once. The junction departs from the called germline gene at one end, perhaps through a read error. The rearrangement links TRBV27 to TRBJ2-1, with 9 positions matching TRBD2. The CDR3 loop spans 15 amino acids. CDR1 is MNHEY, CDR2 SMNVEV, per germline (reference sequence). CDR3 protein: CASSLSLAGKNGQFF. CDR3 DNA: TGTGCCAGCAGTTTATCCCTAGCGGGAAAAAATGGGCAGTTCTTC.

In this sample, this clone turned up once. V is TRBV30 and J is TRBJ2-6, with 7 bases lining up with TRBD1. The CDR3 consists of 17 residues. J gave up 0 bases and V 2 bases, and 7 bases lay outside the gene matches. Germline CDR1 GTSNPN, CDR2 SVGIG (reference sequence). The CDR3 bases are TGTGCCTGGAGTCCACGGACAGGAATCTCTGGGGCCAACGTCCTGACTTTC. Its translation is CAWSPRTGISGANVLTF.

The chain has TRBV19 and TRBJ1-2; a possible D gene is TRBD1 (6 bases). The CDR3 runs to 15 residues. The V gene lost 7 bases and the J gene lost 5 bases, with 20 bases spanning the gap. The germline gives CDR1 LNHDA, CDR2 SQIVND (reference sequence). The chain's CDR3 is CASMTWTATLYGYTF. Written as DNA, the CDR3 is TGTGCCAGTATGACTTGGACAGCGACCTTGTATGGCTACACCTTC. Complete variable domain (other parts from reference TRBV19 and TRBJ1-2): DGGITQSPKYLFRKEGQNVTLSCEQNLNHDAMYWYRQDPGQGLRLIYYSQIVNDFQKGDIAEGYSVSREKKESFPLTVTSAQKNPTAFYLCASMTWTATLYGYTFGSGTRLTVV.

The gene calls are TRBV28 and TRBJ1-1, with D possibly matching TRBD1 (5 bases). The CDR3 spans 14 residues. Germline values: CDR1 MDHEN, CDR2 SYDVKM. V shed 5 bases and J shed 7 bases, with 17 bases lying between them. In DNA form, the CDR3 reads TGTGCCAGCAGTGGGGTCCAGGGTAAGGGTGAAGCTTTCTTT. Its translation is CASSGVQGKGEAFF.

The V gene is TRBV4-1, the J gene TRBJ2-7; 7 bases align to TRBD1. V lost 3 bases to trimming and J lost 6 bases; unmatched junction nucleotides: 5. CDR3 length: 13 amino acids. Germline lookup yields CDR1 MGHRA and CDR2 YSYEKL. The CDR3: CASSQLQGREQYF. CDR3 DNA: TGCGCCAGCAGCCAGTTACAGGGGCGCGAGCAGTACTTC.

This rearrangement joins TRBV4-1 to TRBJ1-1; 7 bases are shared with TRBD1. Germline values: CDR1 MGHRA, CDR2 YSYEKL. CDR3 length equals 15 residues. V gave up 3 bases and J gave up 6 bases; unmatched junction bases: 10. The CDR3 sequence is CASSHLPGGKAEAFF. The CDR3, as DNA: TGCGCCAGCAGCCACTTACCAGGGGGTAAGGCTGAAGCTTTCTTT.

This clone showed up just a few times. The rearrangement links TRBV27 to TRBJ2-2; tentative D call: TRBD1 (5 bases). The germline V and J ends were trimmed by 7 bases and 6 bases, with 15 bases remaining between them. This CDR3 comprises 14 residues. Germline V CDR1 and CDR2: MNHEY, SMNVEV (reference sequence). The CDR3 region has the DNA TGTGCCAGCAAGGGCAGGGTGGTGGCCGGGGAGCTGTTTTTT. Translation: CASKGRVVAGELFF.

This sequence joins TRBV6-5 and TRBJ1-4; tentative D call: TRBD1 (5 bases). Germline CDR1 and CDR2: MNHEY and SVGAGI. The CDR3 runs 16 residues. Trimming removed 4 bases from V and 0 bases from J, with 12 bases in between. The CDR3: CASSFRTRATNEKLFF. The DNA of the CDR3 is TGTGCCAGCAGTTTTCGGACACGCGCAACTAATGAAAAACTGTTTTTT.

V is TRBV24-1 and J is TRBJ2-3, with a possible D match to TRBD1 (6 bases). V was trimmed by 6 bases and J by 1 base, leaving 13 bases between them. From germline, CDR1 is KGHDR and CDR2 SFDVKD. The CDR3 is 15 residues long. CDR3 sequence: CATSNRVDGTDTQYF. DNA for the CDR3: TGTGCCACCAGTAACAGGGTCGACGGCACAGATACGCAGTATTTT.

This clone turned up a few times. The rearrangement uses TRBV10-3 and TRBJ1-4; D gene ambiguous. CDR1 is ENHRY, CDR2 SYGVKD, per germline. Trimming cost V 8 bases and J 4 bases, with 8 bases left between them. This CDR3 comprises 12 residues. The CDR3 is CAIGRFNEKLFF. CDR3 nucleotides: TGTGCCATCGGCAGGTTTAATGAAAAACTGTTTTTT.

This rearrangement joins TRBV2 to TRBJ2-5; D is possibly TRBD2 (5 bases). Trimming removed 5 bases at V and 5 bases at J, with 12 bases between. The CDR3 spans 13 residues. Germline CDR1 and CDR2: SNHLY and FYNNEI. The CDR3 spells CASSQNRGETQYF. CDR3 in DNA: TGTGCCAGCAGTCAGAATCGAGGGGAGACCCAGTACTTC.

The table lists this clone with a count of one. The genes are TRBV2 and TRBJ2-1; 11 positions match TRBD1. Germline V gives CDR1 SNHLY, CDR2 FYNNEI. Trimming removed 6 bases from V and 3 bases from J; junction bases left unmatched: 4. The length of the CDR3 is 15 residues. CDR3 sequence reads: CASSAGTGGYNEQFF. The CDR3 DNA reads as TGTGCCAGCAGCGCCGGGACAGGGGGCTACAATGAGCAGTTCTTC.

This clone has just a few counts. CDR3 DNA sequence: TGTGCCACCAGCAGTAGCGGAGCCCAGCGGTATGGCTACACCTTC. Amino acid sequence: CATSSSGAQRYGYTF. The chain combines TRBV15 with TRBJ1-2; D is ambiguous. The germline V gene encodes CDR1 LNHNV and CDR2 YYDKDF (reference sequence). Trimming pared 3 bases from V and 5 bases from J, leaving 16 bases between. CDR3 length: 15 amino acids.

The chain links TRBV19 to TRBJ2-2; tentatively, D is TRBD1 (5 bases). Deletions cut 8 bases from V and 2 bases from J, with 15 bases between. CDR1 is LNHDA and CDR2 is SQIVND in the germline V gene (reference sequence). The CDR3 runs 15 residues. The CDR3 is CASCRYQGNTGELFF. DNA for the CDR3: TGTGCCAGTTGCCGCTACCAGGGTAACACCGGGGAGCTGTTTTTT. The whole variable domain, remainder taken from reference TRBV19 and TRBJ2-2, is DGGITQSPKYLFRKEGQNVTLSCEQNLNHDAMYWYRQDPGQGLRLIYYSQIVNDFQKGDIAEGYSVSREKKESFPLTVTSAQKNPTAFYLCASCRYQGNTGELFFGEGSRLTVL.

J is TRBJ2-7 and V is TRBV10-3; D is possibly TRBD1 (5 bases). The CDR3 loop spans 17 amino acids. Looked up from germline, CDR1 is ENHRY and CDR2 is SYGVKD. V was pared by 0 bases and J by 5 bases, with 20 bases between. CDR3 in amino acids: CAISESGLGDGSHEQYF. In nucleotides, the CDR3 is TGTGCCATCAGTGAGTCGGGGCTAGGGGATGGTTCCCACGAGCAGTACTTC.

The chain uses TRBV29-1 and TRBJ1-2, with D hard to call. Deletions cut 3 bases from V and 3 bases from J, with 8 bases between. Germline V gene lookup returns CDR1 SQVTM and CDR2 ANQGSEA. The CDR3 extends over 12 amino acids. CDR3 sequence (DNA): TGCAGCGTTGAGAACAGAGACTATGGCTACACCTTC. It is translated as CSVENRDYGYTF.

The V call is TRBV6-5, the J call TRBJ1-1; the D is unclear. The V end was cut by 7 bases, the J end by 1 base, with 13 bases between. CDR1 MNHEY and CDR2 SVGAGI come from the germline V gene. This CDR3 comprises 14 residues. As DNA, the CDR3 is TGTGCCAGCACGGAATTCAGCGCGAACACTGAAGCTTTCTTT. This translates into CASTEFSANTEAFF.

The gene calls are TRBV24-1 and TRBJ1-6, with D maybe TRBD1 (6 bases). Germline lookup yields CDR1 KGHDR and CDR2 SFDVKD. Trimming left V 9 bases short and J 8 bases short, with 16 bases between. The CDR3 is 14 amino acids. The CDR3 region is CATSDSQDYSPLHF. Written as DNA, the CDR3 is TGTGCCACCTCGGACAGCCAAGATTATTCACCCCTCCACTTT.

This clone has only a few counts. This chain links TRBV9 with TRBJ2-2; TRBD1 matches at 11 bases. CDR3 length: 16 residues. The V gene's germline CDR1 is SGDLS and CDR2 YYNGEE. The V and J ends lost 3 bases and 2 bases, in that order; junction bases with no gene match: 3. DNA for the CDR3: TGTGCCAGCAGCGCCCGGACAGGGGGCAACACCGGGGAGCTGTTTTTT. Its translation: CASSARTGGNTGELFF.

V usage is TRBV28 and J usage is TRBJ2-7; 7 bases line up with TRBD2. The germline gives CDR1 MDHEN, CDR2 SYDVKM. The CDR3 is 17 amino acids. J gave up 0 bases and V 4 bases, and 12 bases lay outside the gene matches. The CDR3 DNA is TGTGCCAGCAGTTCGCTAGCGGACCACTCCTACTCCTACGAGCAGTACTTC. Encoded protein: CASSSLADHSYSYEQYF. The full variable domain, with the rest looked up from reference TRBV28 and TRBJ2-7, is DVKVTQSSRYLVKRTGEKVFLECVQDMDHENMFWYRQDPGLGLRLIYFSYDVKMKEKGDIPEGYSVSREKKERFSLILESASTNQTSMYLCASSSLADHSYSYEQYFGPGTRLTVT.

The rearrangement uses TRBV10-3 and TRBJ1-6, with 7 bases that match TRBD1. This CDR3 contains 13 residues. The ends lost 11 bases at V and 8 bases at J; junction bases unmatched: 9. Germline lookup yields CDR1 ENHRY and CDR2 SYGVKD. CDR3 sequence (DNA): TGTGCCGTCCGGGGAACAGGGGATTCACCCCTCCACTTT. This sequence encodes CAVRGTGDSPLHF.